A single sample gave rise to the 15 T cell receptor beta chains below, sequenced in a study of regulatory T cells in long-lasting Graves disease. Sample time point: persistent/refractory GD, antithyroid drugs over 5 years with positive TRAb. RNA from PBMCs was the source of the TCR library. Arm-PCR of CDR3 regions and iRepertoire HTBI primers were used to build TCR beta libraries. MiXCR was run by TCRdb on the multiplex PCR reads, yielding one entry per CDR3 protein. The data hold a few hundred thousand distinct CDR3 sequences, with about 20% observed a single time. Sequenced material: peripheral blood mononuclear cells (PBMCs), taken when the disease was refractory, from a patient treated with antithyroid drugs. Every receptor here comes from a female donor with Graves disease.

This clonotype was seen ten or more times. V and J are TRBV28 and TRBJ2-7; 8 nucleotides align to TRBD2. Germline V gene data show CDR1 as MDHEN and CDR2 as SYDVKM. Unmatched junction bases numbered 10, after V lost 5 bases and J lost 4 bases. The CDR3 loop spans 15 amino acids. The CDR3, as DNA: TGTGCCAGCAGTAACACAGCGGGAGCACGGTACGAGCAGTACTTC. Translating it yields CASSNTAGARYEQYF.

This clonotype was observed at least ten times. V is TRBV6-1 and J is TRBJ2-7; D is perhaps TRBD2 (5 bases). The CDR3 totals 10 residues. The ends were cut back, 10 bases at V and 6 bases at J, with 10 bases in the middle. Per germline, CDR1 MNHNS and CDR2 SASEGT. This CDR3 reads CATVEGEQYF. The CDR3 DNA reads TGTGCCACGGTAGAGGGCGAGCAGTACTTC.

This clonotype has at least ten counts. V is TRBV7-2 and J is TRBJ2-6; D gene uncertain. The CDR3 is 15 amino acids. Trimming cost V 5 bases and J 0 bases, with 8 bases left between them. The germline gives CDR1 SGHTA, CDR2 FQGNSA. CDR3 in amino acids: CASSAGPSGANVLTF. The DNA of the CDR3 is TGTGCCAGCAGCGCTGGACCCTCTGGGGCCAACGTCCTGACTTTC.

In its sample, this clonotype was seen many times. The chain combines TRBV6-9 with TRBJ1-4; no definite D call. Trimming stripped 4 bases from V and 11 bases from J, with 20 bases between. CDR1 MNHGY and CDR2 SVAAGI come from the germline V gene. This CDR3 spans 15 amino acids. This CDR3 is CASSFSGSIVKKLFF. The CDR3 DNA follows: TGTGCCAGCAGTTTCTCCGGGTCTATAGTGAAGAAACTGTTTTTT.

V usage is TRBV6-1 and J usage is TRBJ1-2; D ambiguous. From germline, CDR1 is MNHNS and CDR2 SASEGT. The CDR3 sequence is 11 residues long. The ends were cut back, 6 bases at V and 8 bases at J, with 10 bases in the middle. CDR3 sequence (DNA): TGTGCCAGCAGCCGAGCCCTCGGCTACACCTTC. Translated, it gives CASSRALGYTF.

This clonotype was counted a few times. The rearrangement joins TRBV11-3 to TRBJ2-7; tentatively, D is TRBD1 (6 bases). Germline V CDR1 and CDR2: SGHNT, YENEEA. The CDR3 consists of 14 residues. V was cut by 6 bases and J by 6 bases, with 18 bases left in between. This CDR3 reads CASRHRARGGEQYF. The CDR3 DNA follows: TGTGCCAGCAGACACCGGGCCCGAGGGGGCGAGCAGTACTTC.

The rearrangement links TRBV5-1 to TRBJ2-7; 7 nucleotides line up with TRBD2. Germline V gives CDR1 SGHRS, CDR2 YFSETQ. This CDR3 comprises 15 residues. V dropped 0 bases and J dropped 3; count of bases not matched to a gene: 6. In nucleotides, the CDR3 is TGCGCCAGCAGCTTGGAGGCTAGCGGATACTACGAGCAGTACTTC. It is translated as CASSLEASGYYEQYF.

The chain uses TRBV5-1 and TRBJ2-5; possible D gene TRBD1, 5 bases. V was clipped by 0 bases and J by 2 bases, with 17 bases between them. The germline gives CDR1 SGHRS, CDR2 YFSETQ. The CDR3 contains 17 residues. CDR3 nucleotides: TGCGCCAGCAGCTTGGCCCCTGGGGCCGGTCGGCAAGAGACCCAGTACTTC. It is translated as CASSLAPGAGRQETQYF. Looking up the rest from reference TRBV5-1 and TRBJ2-5 gives the full variable domain: KAGVTQTPRYLIKTRGQQVTLSCSPISGHRSVSWYQQTPGQGLQFLFEYFSETQRNKGNFPGRFSGRQFSNSRSEMNVSTLELGDSALYLCASSLAPGAGRQETQYFGPGTRLLVL.

J is TRBJ2-3 and V is TRBV15; tentatively, D is TRBD1 (5 bases). V was cut by 0 bases and J by 1 base, with 17 bases left in between. Germline V lookup: CDR1 LNHNV, CDR2 YYDKDF (reference sequence). CDR3 length: 18 amino acids. Here the CDR3 reads CATSRDPPQGAGTDTQYF. CDR3 DNA sequence: TGTGCCACCAGCAGAGACCCCCCCCAAGGGGCAGGCACAGATACGCAGTATTTT.

The chain combines TRBV28 with TRBJ2-5, with D possibly being TRBD1 (6 bases). This CDR3 contains 17 residues. V lost 1 base, J lost 3 bases, and 18 bases lay in between. Germline-derived CDR1 and CDR2 are MDHEN and SYDVKM. The CDR3 DNA is TGTGCCAGCAGTTTATTCAGGCATGGACAGAAAAAAGAGACCCAGTACTTC. It encodes CASSLFRHGQKKETQYF.

The chain carries TRBV19 and TRBJ2-6; 10 bases line up with TRBD2. Germline lookup yields CDR1 LNHDA and CDR2 SQIVND (reference sequence). The junction had 4 bases not matched to a gene; V was cut back by 6 bases and J by 2 bases. The CDR3 totals 16 residues. This CDR3 reads CASSTSGKAGANVLTF. CDR3 DNA: TGTGCCAGTAGCACTAGCGGGAAGGCTGGGGCCAACGTCCTGACTTTC.

This clonotype was seen many times. This chain uses TRBV10-3 with TRBJ2-7; a possible D gene is TRBD2 (6 bases). Germline V gene data show CDR1 as ENHRY and CDR2 as SYGVKD. The CDR3 consists of 14 residues. Trimming removed 3 bases from V and 7 bases from J, with 16 bases in between. As DNA, the CDR3 is TGTGCCATCAGTGATCGGAGGGAGATGGGTGAGCAGTACTTC. It yields the protein CAISDRREMGEQYF.

This clonotype was observed at least ten times. The V and J genes are TRBV27 and TRBJ2-7; D unresolved. The CDR3 contains 14 residues. Germline lookup yields CDR1 MNHEY and CDR2 SMNVEV (reference sequence). Trimming took off 4 bases at V and 0 bases at J, with 10 bases between the two ends. The CDR3 spells CASSSTWSSYEQYF. The CDR3 DNA is TGTGCCAGCAGTTCGACATGGAGCTCCTACGAGCAGTACTTC.

The chain combines TRBV29-1 with TRBJ1-2, with D possibly TRBD1 on 6 matching bases. Germline V gene lookup returns CDR1 SQVTM and CDR2 ANQGSEA. The CDR3 is 14 residues long. V was clipped by 6 bases and J by 5 bases, with 19 bases between them. This CDR3 reads CSVYHRTVTYGYTF. The CDR3 DNA follows: TGCAGCGTCTACCACCGGACAGTTACATATGGCTACACCTTC.

This clonotype was observed a few times. The chain is built from TRBV12-5 and TRBJ1-2, with 7 bases aligning to TRBD1. Germline CDR1 is LGHNT and CDR2 is FRNRAP. The CDR3 extends over 12 amino acids. Trimming took 6 bases from V and 8 from J; bases not matched to a gene: 6. This chain's CDR3 is CASGDRVLGYTF. The CDR3 DNA reads TGTGCTAGTGGCGACAGGGTGCTGGGCTACACCTTC.